Given below is one T cell receptor beta chain in context. Unmatched junction bases numbered 13, after V lost 4 bases and J lost 9 bases. Germline lookup yields CDR1 SGHDT and CDR2 YYEEEE. The CDR3 covers 14 residues. In Seattle, patients joined the study during active infection and were tracked longitudinally. This sample is part of a study of blood T cell repertoires in COVID-19. This table comes from immunoSEQ multiplex PCR, and its TCRdb copy is limited to in-frame clones, with some not included. The table shows 350,000 or so clones, with approximately 89% occurring only once. This chain joins TRBV5-6 and TRBJ2-7, with 7 bases that match TRBD1. This clonotype was obtained from a woman between 55 and 75 years old with COVID-19, enrolled during active disease. The sequencing input was peripheral blood. The CDR3 nucleotides are TGTGCCAGCAGCACGGGACAGTATCTTCAGGGGCAGTACTTC. Amino acid sequence: CASSTGQYLQGQYF.